Listed here are 31 T cell receptor beta chains from one sample, sequenced in a study of shared clonotypes between healthy human individuals. Only in-frame clones appear in the TCRdb table, and some are missing; sequencing was by immunoSEQ multiplex PCR. The table has some 2,500,000 clones, approximately 93% seen once. Sequenced input: naive CD4+ T cells from PBMCs. As to subset: CD45RA+ positively selected. These TCRs come from a man between 18 and 29 years old in good health. Some clones in this sample may be carry-over from other donors' samples.

The V call is TRBV23-1, the J call TRBJ1-5; D gene ambiguous. TRBV23-1 belongs to the ORF category, with a function that is uncertain. CDR3 length: 19 residues. Trimming took off 2 bases at V and 1 base at J, with 21 bases between the two ends. The CDR3 DNA reads as TGCGCCAGCAGTCAACCATGGGTCCGAGGTTTAGGCAGCAATCAGCCCCAGCATTTT. Amino acid sequence: CASSQPWVRGLGSNQPQHF.

A single count supports this clone. The V call is TRBV16, the J call TRBJ2-7; D remains ambiguous. Germline-derived CDR1 and CDR2 are KGHSY and FQNENV. Between the trimmed V and J ends, which lost 4 bases and 6 bases, there was a span of 16 bases. CDR3 size: 14 residues. CDR3 bases: TGTGCCAGCAGCCCTTTGCAGGATGGAACCGAGCAGTACTTC. This sequence encodes CASSPLQDGTEQYF.

A single count supports this clone. The gene calls are TRBV19 and TRBJ2-3, with D tentatively TRBD1 (7 bases). Germline V gene data show CDR1 as LNHDA and CDR2 as SQIVND (reference sequence). The CDR3 consists of 16 residues. V lost 6 bases to trimming and J lost 0 bases, with 16 bases between them. As DNA, the CDR3 is TGTGCCAGTAGGGACTACAGGGGTCGAAGCACAGATACGCAGTATTTT. Encoded protein: CASRDYRGRSTDTQYF.

A remark on this clone: The identical CDR3 is also encoded by other nucleotide sequences in the sample. The chain couples TRBV30 to TRBJ1-1; D ambiguous. Between the trimmed V and J ends, which lost 5 bases and 1 base, there was a span of 11 bases. Looked up from germline, CDR1 is GTSNPN and CDR2 is SVGIG (reference sequence). The CDR3 is 13 residues long. In DNA form, the CDR3 reads TGTGCCTGGTCCTCCGGGCCGAACACTGAAGCTTTCTTT. As protein: CAWSSGPNTEAFF.

Note on this clone: Other nucleotide sequences from this sample produce the same CDR3. The genes are TRBV6-4 and TRBJ2-2; 7 nucleotides agree with TRBD1. Trimming took 6 bases from V and 2 from J; bases not matched to a gene: 3. The V gene's germline CDR1 is MRHNA and CDR2 SNTAGT. This CDR3 region has 14 residues. The CDR3 DNA reads as TGTGCCAGCAGAAGGGGGCCTAACACCGGGGAGCTGTTTTTT. It is translated as CASRRGPNTGELFF.

The chain recombines TRBV6-6 with TRBJ2-3, with no clear D. This CDR3 contains 15 residues. Trimming took off 7 bases at V and 6 bases at J, with 20 bases between the two ends. The V gene's germline CDR1 is MNHNY and CDR2 SVGAGI (reference sequence). CDR3 in DNA: TGTGCCAGCACCCCCGGACCATCCGCCTCCGATACGCAGTATTTT. Protein sequence: CASTPGPSASDTQYF.

This clone showed up just a few times. The genes are TRBV7-8 and TRBJ1-2; TRBD1 might be the D (5 bases). The CDR3 totals 14 residues. Trimming shortened V by 5 bases and J by 2 bases, and 12 bases separated the two germline ends. Per germline, CDR1 SGHVS and CDR2 FQNEAQ. The CDR3 reads CASSPTETNYGYTF. As DNA, the CDR3 is TGTGCCAGCAGCCCGACAGAAACCAACTATGGCTACACCTTC. The whole variable domain, remainder taken from reference TRBV7-8 and TRBJ1-2, is GAGVSQSPRYKVAKRGQDVALRCDPISGHVSLFWYQQALGQGPEFLTYFQNEAQLDKSGLPSDRFFAERPEGSVSTLKIQRTQQEDSAVYLCASSPTETNYGYTFGSGTRLTVV.

V is TRBV7-3 and J is TRBJ1-1, with D maybe TRBD1 (5 bases). V lost 0 bases, J lost 2 bases, and 10 bases lay in between. The CDR3 length is 15 residues. Germline CDR1 SGHTA, CDR2 FQGTGA. Here the CDR3 DNA reads TGTGCCAGCAGCTTAACGGGGCGGGAAAACACTGAAGCTTTCTTT. Translation gives CASSLTGRENTEAFF. The complete variable domain, with remaining parts taken from reference TRBV7-3 and TRBJ1-1, reads GAGVSQTPSNKVTEKGKYVELRCDPISGHTALYWYRQSLGQGPEFLIYFQGTGAADDSGLPNDRFFAVRPEGSVSTLKIQRTERGDSAVYLCASSLTGRENTEAFFGQGTRLTVV.

The chain carries TRBV28 and TRBJ2-3, with 10 bases fitting TRBD2. The germline gives CDR1 MDHEN, CDR2 SYDVKM. J lost 0 bases, V lost 5 bases, and 2 bases had no gene match. The CDR3 has 15 residues. The CDR3 DNA reads TGTGCCAGCAGTCTAGCGGGGGAGAGCACAGATACGCAGTATTTT. Its protein is CASSLAGESTDTQYF.

The V gene is TRBV15, the J gene TRBJ1-5; 7 bases match TRBD1. Looked up from germline, CDR1 is LNHNV and CDR2 is YYDKDF (reference sequence). This CDR3 comprises 13 residues. V trimming: 8 bases; J trimming: 6 bases; junction bases outside the gene matches: 7. CDR3 amino acids: CATSGGISQPQHF. The CDR3 nucleotides read TGTGCCACCTCAGGGGGTATCAGTCAGCCCCAGCATTTT. The complete variable domain, with remaining parts taken from reference TRBV15 and TRBJ1-5, reads DAMVIQNPRYQVTQFGKPVTLSCSQTLNHNVMYWYQQKSSQAPKLLFHYYDKDFNNEADTPDNFQSRRPNTSFCFLDIRSPGLGDTAMYLCATSGGISQPQHFGDGTRLSIL.

This rearrangement joins TRBV5-4 to TRBJ2-3, with 12 bases aligning to TRBD1. The germline V gene has CDR1 SGHNT and CDR2 YYREEE (reference sequence). The length of the CDR3 is 18 residues. The V and J ends lost 4 bases and 3 bases, in that order; junction bases with no gene match: 12. CDR3 protein: CASSHLGQGAFGTDTQYF. Here the CDR3 DNA reads TGTGCCAGCAGCCACTTGGGACAGGGGGCATTTGGGACAGATACGCAGTATTTT.

CDR3 nucleotide sequence: TGTGCCAGCAGTGCCAGCGGGAGTATTTACGAGCAGTACTTC. As protein: CASSASGSIYEQYF. The chain joins TRBV6-1 to TRBJ2-7; TRBD2 agrees at 8 bases. With 4 bases clipped from V and 4 bases from J, the junction kept 6 bases outside the gene matches. Looked up from germline, CDR1 is MNHNS and CDR2 is SASEGT. This CDR3 is built from 14 residues.

The chain couples TRBV10-2 to TRBJ2-7, with D hard to call. The V gene lost 2 bases and the J gene lost 0 bases, with 20 bases spanning the gap. CDR3 length: 18 residues. Germline CDR1 and CDR2: WSHSY and SAAADI. The CDR3 coding sequence is TGCGCCAGCAGTGAGCCACAAACGTGGGGTGGCCTCTCCTACGAGCAGTACTTC. Amino acids: CASSEPQTWGGLSYEQYF.

Only one count was recorded for this clone. Distinct nucleotide sequences in the sample also encode this CDR3. V and J are TRBV29-1 and TRBJ1-5; 7 bases match TRBD1. This CDR3 is 13 amino acids long. The germline V gene has CDR1 SQVTM and CDR2 ANQGSEA. This CDR3 is CSVGDRANQPQHF. As DNA, the CDR3 is TGCAGTGTGGGAGACAGGGCCAATCAGCCCCAGCATTTT.

This rearrangement joins TRBV4-2 to TRBJ2-2, with D unresolved. Trimming cost V 1 base and J 0 bases, with 15 bases left between them. This CDR3 is built from 18 residues. In germline, CDR1 is LGHNA, CDR2 YNFKEQ. DNA for the CDR3: TGTGCCAGCAGCCAAGCCTCGGTAAGGGCTGCGAACACCGGGGAGCTGTTTTTT. It encodes CASSQASVRAANTGELFF.

This rearrangement joins TRBV30 to TRBJ2-5; D remains unclear. This CDR3 region has 13 residues. V was trimmed by 2 bases and J by 2 bases, leaving 9 bases between them. Germline CDR1 reads GTSNPN; CDR2 reads SVGIG (reference sequence). The CDR3 loop is CAWSPRLQETQYF. CDR3 bases: TGTGCCTGGAGTCCACGGTTACAAGAGACCCAGTACTTC.

The sample holds one count of this clone. The chain uses TRBV5-4 and TRBJ2-7, with D possibly called TRBD1 or TRBD2 (5 bases each). Trimming shortened V by 4 bases and J by 2 bases, and 16 bases separated the two germline ends. The CDR3 has 15 amino acids. Per germline, CDR1 SGHNT and CDR2 YYREEE (reference sequence). Here the CDR3 reads CASSTPGTVTYEQYF. In nucleotides, the CDR3 is TGTGCCAGCAGCACACCCGGGACCGTCACCTACGAGCAGTACTTC.

In this sample, this clone turned up a few times. The rearrangement uses TRBV11-2 and TRBJ1-2; D is possibly TRBD1 (5 bases). Germline CDR1 reads SGHAT; CDR2 reads FQNNGV. Between the trimmed V and J ends, which lost 4 bases and 4 bases, there was a span of 13 bases. The CDR3 sequence is 14 residues long. CDR3: CASSSSAGTYGYTF. The CDR3 DNA reads TGTGCCAGCAGCTCCTCCGCAGGGACCTATGGCTACACCTTC.

About this clone itself: The sample carries other DNA sequences with the same CDR3. The gene calls are TRBV28 and TRBJ1-1, with 7 bases identical to TRBD1. This CDR3 spans 14 amino acids. Trimming cost V 4 bases and J 2 bases; bases outside gene matches: 4. The germline CDR1 and CDR2 sequences are MDHEN and SYDVKM. In DNA form, the CDR3 reads TGTGCCAGCAGTTCCGGGACAGCAAACACTGAAGCTTTCTTT. Encoded protein: CASSSGTANTEAFF.

The V and J genes are TRBV15 and TRBJ1-1, with D possibly TRBD1 on 6 matching bases. This CDR3 is 14 amino acids long. From germline, CDR1 is LNHNV and CDR2 YYDKDF (reference sequence). Between the trimmed V and J ends, which lost 5 bases and 0 bases, there was a span of 10 bases. The CDR3 loop reads CATSLRGMNTEAFF. CDR3 in DNA: TGTGCCACCAGCCTCAGGGGAATGAACACTGAAGCTTTCTTT.

The chain recombines TRBV19 with TRBJ2-3; 8 bases align to TRBD2. Unmatched junction bases numbered 9, after V lost 4 bases and J lost 3 bases. The CDR3 extends over 16 amino acids. Germline CDR1 and CDR2: LNHDA and SQIVND (reference sequence). CDR3 nucleotide sequence: TGTGCCAGTAGTACCGCAACTAGCGGAGATACAGATACGCAGTATTTT. Residues: CASSTATSGDTDTQYF.

The V gene is TRBV7-2, the J gene TRBJ2-1, with 13 bases aligning to TRBD2. Germline V CDR1 and CDR2: SGHTA, FQGNSA. The CDR3 extends over 19 amino acids. V dropped 6 bases and J dropped 9; count of bases not matched to a gene: 20. This CDR3 reads CASRGGLAGVAGDFGEQFF. As DNA, the CDR3 is TGTGCCAGCAGGGGAGGACTAGCGGGAGTTGCGGGGGATTTCGGTGAGCAGTTCTTC.

V and J are TRBV5-1 and TRBJ2-7; the D gene is possibly TRBD2 (5 bases). Germline lookup yields CDR1 SGHRS and CDR2 YFSETQ. The V end lost 4 bases, the J end lost 4 bases, and 9 bases lay between the germline ends. The CDR3 length is 12 residues. The CDR3 here is CASSTGNYEQYF. For the CDR3, the DNA is TGCGCCAGCAGCACCGGGAATTACGAGCAGTACTTC.

Only a few counts were recorded for this clone. The chain couples TRBV7-7 to TRBJ2-1; no clear D gene. V was clipped by 3 bases and J by 6 bases, with 12 bases between them. The germline V gene encodes CDR1 SSHAT and CDR2 FNYEAQ (reference sequence). CDR3 length equals 14 residues. The CDR3: CASSFDLRSNEQFF. The CDR3 nucleotides are TGTGCCAGCAGCTTCGATTTGCGGAGCAATGAGCAGTTCTTC. The full variable domain, completed using reference TRBV7-7 and TRBJ2-1, is GAGVSQSPRYKVTKRGQDVTLRCDPISSHATLYWYQQALGQGPEFLTYFNYEAQPDKSGLPSDRFSAERPEGSISTLTIQRTEQRDSAMYRCASSFDLRSNEQFFGPGTRLTVL.

In this sample, this clone turned up once. The rearrangement joins TRBV7-2 to TRBJ2-5; perhaps TRBD2 as D (5 bases). In germline, CDR1 is SGHTA, CDR2 FQGNSA. The germline V and J ends were trimmed by 7 bases and 4 bases, with 16 bases remaining between them. This CDR3 region has 14 residues. The CDR3 bases are TGTGCCAGCACCAAGGGTGGCGGGCTAGAGACCCAGTACTTC. Translated, it gives CASTKGGGLETQYF.

To note about this clone: The sample contains more than one DNA sequence encoding this CDR3. The gene calls are TRBV5-1 and TRBJ2-1, with unresolved D. The CDR3 contains 14 residues. V was clipped by 2 bases and J by 4 bases, with 10 bases between them. CDR1 and CDR2 (germline): SGHRS, YFSETQ. CDR3 sequence (DNA): TGCGCCAGCAGCTTAGGTAGTGGATACAATGAGCAGTTCTTC. This encodes CASSLGSGYNEQFF. The full variable domain, its missing parts supplied by reference TRBV5-1 and TRBJ2-1, is KAGVTQTPRYLIKTRGQQVTLSCSPISGHRSVSWYQQTPGQGLQFLFEYFSETQRNKGNFPGRFSGRQFSNSRSEMNVSTLELGDSALYLCASSLGSGYNEQFFGPGTRLTVL.

The genes are TRBV6-5 and TRBJ2-5, with 8 nucleotides matching TRBD1. V trimming: 5 bases; J trimming: 1 base; junction bases outside the gene matches: 6. The CDR3 sequence is 15 residues long. Germline V gene data show CDR1 as MNHEY and CDR2 as SVGAGI. CDR3 protein: CASSRRQGTQETQYF. CDR3 sequence (DNA): TGTGCCAGCAGTCGTAGACAGGGGACCCAAGAGACCCAGTACTTC.

A note on this clone: The junction and the germline gene differ at one end; a read error may be behind it. The chain has TRBV28 and TRBJ2-3, with 14 bases identical to TRBD2. Germline V gene lookup returns CDR1 MDHEN and CDR2 SYDVKM. This CDR3 has 18 residues. The CDR3 region has the DNA TGTGCCAGCGGTTTCAAAACGGGGACTAGCGGGAGTTCAGATACGCAGTATTTT. Amino acid sequence: CASGFKTGTSGSSDTQYF.

This clone is a singleton in its sample. This chain links TRBV5-1 with TRBJ1-1, with TRBD1 identical over 7 bases. The J segment lost 5 bases and the V segment lost 4 bases, leaving 8 bases of the junction unmatched. The CDR3 loop spans 14 amino acids. Germline CDR1 is SGHRS and CDR2 is YFSETQ. CDR3 nucleotide sequence: TGCGCCAGCAGCCTCCAGGGGGTTGTGACTGAAGCTTTCTTT. Translation: CASSLQGVVTEAFF.

The chain couples TRBV28 to TRBJ1-2; D is undetermined. This CDR3 has 16 residues. Germline V gene sequence: CDR1 MDHEN, CDR2 SYDVKM. Trimming cost V 6 bases and J 2 bases, with 19 bases left between them. In DNA form, the CDR3 reads TGTGCCAGCAGCTCCCAGGACCCGTCCCTGAACTATGGCTACACCTTC. This sequence encodes CASSSQDPSLNYGYTF.

The chain has TRBV6-1 and TRBJ2-7, with D perhaps TRBD1 (6 bases). The CDR3 loop spans 15 amino acids. The V and J ends lost 7 bases and 0 bases respectively, with 16 bases between them. CDR1 and CDR2 (germline): MNHNS, SASEGT. Here the CDR3 reads CASTTDRLSSYEQYF. CDR3 bases: TGTGCCAGCACTACCGACAGGCTAAGCTCCTACGAGCAGTACTTC.